This TCR beta chain derives from a study of blood T cell repertoires in COVID-19. Study information: Collection of acute and convalescent COVID-19 samples took place in the United States, Italy and Spain. PBMCs, B-cell-depleted T cells, or T cells provided the cDNA or gDNA that made up the material.

Trimming took off 4 bases at V and 4 bases at J, with 13 bases between the two ends. There are 15 residues in the CDR3. Germline values: CDR1 SGHDN, CDR2 FVKESK. Original analysis: Quantification of nucleated cells was approximated via reference gene primer amplification. Method: immunoSEQ multiplex PCR; TCRdb's copy keeps in-frame clones and lacks some. V and J calls and clone size follow that table, whereas D and trimming were derived from the DNA. The data contain 110,000 to 150,000 clones, around 89% of them singletons. The sequenced material came from peripheral blood. The rearrangement joins TRBV14 to TRBJ1-4; D might be TRBD1 (6 bases). The TCR originated in a man aged 55 to 70 with active or convalescent COVID-19. The CDR3 DNA follows: TGTGCCAGCAGCCGTCAAGGGGGAAGTAATGAAAAACTGTTTTTT. Its protein is CASSRQGGSNEKLFF.